The T cell receptor beta chain described here comes from a study of blood T cells in healthy people across ages. Whole-study context: Template switching retrieved approximately one barcoded beta molecule for each two T cells.

General study findings and limits: Unsorted PBMC material precluded a definitive naive versus antigen-experienced comparison. Possibly, changes in expanded clonotypes were confounded because donor CMV status was unknown. Measured against age, TCR beta diversity per million T cells decreased in a roughly linear manner.

Primed by a sample-barcoded 5' primer and a J-beta primer mix, a second PCR proceeded for 7 to 11 cycles. TCRdb re-derived calls from the 5' RACE reads in MiXCR, one entry per CDR3 protein. The sample consists of 650,000 to 1,000,000 distinct CDR3 sequences, around 36% of them appearing once. In its sample, this clonotype was seen many times. The antigen is unknown. CDR3 length: 14 amino acids. CDR1 and CDR2 (germline): LGHNA, YNFKEQ. V gave up 0 bases and J gave up 5 bases, with 10 bases separating them. The receptor was derived from a man between 18 and 29 years old in good health. Sequencing was performed on blood. This chain uses TRBV4-2 with TRBJ1-2; D possibly corresponds to TRBD1 (5 bases). As DNA, the CDR3 is TGTGCCAGCAGCCAAGAAGGAGGGGAATATGGCTACACCTTC. Protein sequence: CASSQEGGEYGYTF.